This T cell receptor (beta chain) derives from a study of early T cells in non-severe SARS-CoV-2 infection. Study-wide context: Sequenced bulk RNA came from whole blood that was unsorted, and chains were unpaired. Study-level findings and limits: Anti-spike CD8 responses were favored in VDJdb matching, and private and CD4 specificities were missed.

Germline CDR1 and CDR2: SGHTA and FQGNSA. The junction had 5 bases not matched to a gene; V was cut back by 6 bases and J by 4 bases. The CDR3 is 15 amino acids. Individual cDNA molecules were tagged with unique molecular identifiers, the study reported. Each CDR3 protein gets one entry after TCRdb re-called the 5' RACE reads with MiXCR. The sample has 25,000 to 35,000 distinct CDR3 sequences, around 5.7% seen once. Ten or more counts support this clonotype. Its target is unknown. The rearrangement joins TRBV7-2 to TRBJ2-1; TRBD2 aligns across 11 bases. This receptor was identified in an adult who was a healthcare worker with PCR-confirmed SARS-CoV-2 infection or an uninfected control (not recorded which). Sequenced input: whole blood. Here the CDR3 DNA reads TGTGCCAGCAGAACCCTAGCGGGGGGATACAATGAGCAGTTCTTC. Protein product: CASRTLAGGYNEQFF. The complete variable domain, with remaining parts taken from reference TRBV7-2 and TRBJ2-1, reads GAGVSQSPSNKVTEKGKDVELRCDPISGHTALYWYRQSLGQGLEFLIYFQGNSAPDKSGLPSDRFSAERTGGSVSTLTIQRTQQEDSAVYLCASRTLAGGYNEQFFGPGTRLTVL.